This is a list of T cell receptor beta chains from one sample in a study of cytotoxic CD8 clonotypes in ibrutinib-treated CLL. Generated by immunoSEQ multiplex PCR, the TCRdb table keeps only in-frame clones and is missing some. The sample yields about 16,000 clones, 68% seen once. Sample: PBMCs, taken before ibrutinib treatment. These receptors were obtained from a human donor with chronic lymphocytic leukemia. Each CDR3 is given with its conserved first and last residue. The D gene is left open where the match is weak. Clone size is not always given. Where it is, it says once, few, many or a class for expanded clones.

>13|few|TRBV27|TRBJ2-2|-
CASSRAGTGELFF
TGTGCCAGCAGCCGGGCGGGAACCGGGGAGCTGTTTTTT
>11|-|TRBV2|TRBJ1-1|-
CASSPYGDAFF
TGTGCCAGCAGCCCCTATGGGGACGCTTTCTTT
>13|-|TRBV9|TRBJ2-7|-
CASSPSTPYEQYF
TGTGCCAGCAGCCCCAGTACACCCTACGAGCAGTACTTC
>15|-|TRBV6-6|TRBJ2-7|TRBD1
CASSYKGQGTYEQYF
TGTGCCAGCAGTTACAAGGGACAGGGAACTTACGAGCAGTACTTC
>15|few|TRBV18|TRBJ2-1|-
CASSPDGGRYNEQFF
TGTGCCAGCTCACCAGACGGGGGCAGGTACAATGAGCAGTTCTTC
>13|-|TRBV2|TRBJ1-1|-
CASRIFMNTEAFF
TGTGCCAGCAGAATATTTATGAACACTGAAGCTTTCTTT
>16|medium-sized|TRBV7-8|TRBJ1-5|TRBD1
CASSFEAGTGNQPQHF
TGTGCCAGCAGCTTCGAAGCCGGGACAGGCAATCAGCCCCAGCATTTT
>13|medium-sized|TRBV7-9|TRBJ1-2|-
CASSLDGIYGYTF
TGTGCCAGCAGCCTGGACGGCATCTATGGCTACACCTTC
>15|-|TRBV6-6|TRBJ2-1|-
CASISAGTHYNEQFF
TGTGCCAGTATTTCTGCCGGGACACATTACAATGAGCAGTTCTTC
>16|-|TRBV10-1|TRBJ2-6|TRBD2
CASGSLAVSGANVLTF
TGCGCCAGCGGCAGCCTAGCGGTCTCTGGGGCCAACGTCCTGACTTTC
>15|few|TRBV5-1|TRBJ2-2|TRBD2
CASSGTPGGTGELFF
TGCGCCAGCAGCGGAACCCCGGGGGGTACCGGGGAGCTGTTTTTT
>15|-|TRBV18|TRBJ2-7|-
CASSHATGKAYEQYF
TGTGCCAGCTCACACGCAACCGGGAAGGCCTACGAGCAGTACTTC
>15|few|TRBV7-2|TRBJ1-2|-
CASSAEHRADYGYTF
TGTGCCAGCAGCGCTGAACACAGGGCGGACTATGGCTACACCTTC
>12|-|TRBV28|TRBJ2-7|-
CASAGSFYEQYF
TGTGCCAGCGCGGGCTCCTTCTACGAGCAGTACTTC
>13|few|TRBV7-3|TRBJ2-2|-
CASSTDNTGELFF
TGTGCCAGCAGCACGGACAACACCGGGGAGCTGTTTTTT
>13|-|TRBV5-4|TRBJ2-7|-
CASSFLGADEQYF
TGTGCCAGCAGCTTTTTAGGGGCCGACGAGCAGTACTTC
>16|-|TRBV19|TRBJ2-1|TRBD2
CASRKLAGVSYNEQFF
TGTGCCAGTAGGAAGCTAGCGGGGGTCTCCTACAATGAGCAGTTCTTC
>16|-|TRBV5-1|TRBJ1-4|TRBD1
CASSWARDSSNEKLFF
TGCGCCAGCAGCTGGGCAAGGGACAGCTCAAATGAAAAACTGTTTTTT
>14|-|TRBV9|TRBJ2-7|TRBD1
CASSAQGQPYEQYF
TGTGCCAGCAGCGCCCAGGGACAGCCCTACGAGCAGTACTTC
>14|-|TRBV7-2|TRBJ1-5|-
CASSLAFSGSPQHF
TGTGCCAGCAGCTTAGCGTTTTCCGGGTCGCCCCAGCATTTT
>13|few|TRBV11-3|TRBJ1-1|-
CASSLGTGTEAFF
TGTGCCAGCAGCTTAGGAACCGGGACTGAAGCTTTCTTT
>15|-|TRBV5-1|TRBJ2-1|TRBD1
CASSLGTGGLNEQFF
TGCGCCAGCAGCTTGGGGACAGGGGGTCTGAATGAGCAGTTCTTC
>13|few|TRBV29-1|TRBJ1-2|-
CSVVGEGGYGYTF
TGCAGCGTAGTCGGGGAAGGTGGCTATGGCTACACCTTC
>12|few|TRBV30|TRBJ1-3|-
CAWSGVGNTIYF
TGTGCCTGGAGTGGGGTTGGAAACACCATATATTTT
>12|-|TRBV6-6|TRBJ1-1|-
CASSYSGGAAFF
TGTGCCAGCAGTTACTCAGGGGGTGCGGCTTTCTTT
>16|few|TRBV9|TRBJ2-3|TRBD2
CASSVASGGNTDTQYF
TGTGCCAGCAGCGTAGCTAGCGGGGGAAACACAGATACGCAGTATTTT
>14|-|TRBV9|TRBJ2-5|TRBD1
CASSVDRGSGTQYF
TGTGCCAGCAGCGTAGACAGGGGATCGGGGACCCAGTACTTC
>13|few|TRBV5-1|TRBJ1-3|-
CASSFYSGNTIYF
TGCGCCAGCAGCTTCTACAGTGGAAACACCATATATTTT
>14|-|TRBV13|TRBJ2-2|-
CASSLGGKAGELFF
TGTGCCAGCAGCTTAGGGGGGAAGGCCGGGGAGCTGTTTTTT
>12|large|TRBV9|TRBJ1-1|-
CASSGSNTEAFF
TGTGCCAGCAGCGGATCCAACACTGAAGCTTTCTTT
>16|once|TRBV4-1|TRBJ1-3|-
CASSRRGLHSGNTIYF
TGTGCCAGCAGCCGGAGGGGGTTACACTCTGGAAACACCATATATTTT
>13|few|TRBV2|TRBJ1-1|-
CASRERVNTEAFF
TGTGCCAGCAGAGAGCGGGTGAACACTGAAGCTTTCTTT
>14|-|TRBV7-3|TRBJ1-1|-
CASSYGLTNTEAFF
TGTGCCAGCAGCTACGGGTTGACGAACACTGAAGCTTTCTTT
>22|-|TRBV2|TRBJ2-1|TRBD1
CASRDEQLLPVYRDRVRNEQFF
TGTGCCAGCAGAGACGAACAATTACTTCCGGTTTACCGGGACAGGGTTCGCAATGAGCAGTTCTTC
>13|-|TRBV7-4|TRBJ1-2|-
CASSLDPSGGYTF
TGTGCCAGCAGCTTAGACCCCTCAGGTGGCTACACCTTC
>14|-|TRBV30|TRBJ2-7|-
CAWSPPGWPYEQYF
TGTGCCTGGAGTCCCCCGGGGTGGCCCTACGAGCAGTACTTC
>15|-|TRBV29-1|TRBJ1-1|-
CSVEMQGTMNTEAFF
TGCAGCGTTGAAATGCAGGGTACCATGAACACTGAAGCTTTCTTT
>13|-|TRBV6-6|TRBJ1-1|-
CASSYSIRQEAFF
TGTGCCAGCAGTTACTCGATTAGGCAGGAAGCTTTCTTT
>13|-|TRBV25-1|TRBJ1-2|TRBD1
CASSEVTGGGYTF
TGTGCCAGCAGTGAAGTAACAGGGGGTGGCTACACCTTC
>15|-|TRBV5-1|TRBJ1-3|-
CASSPKAGAGNTIYF
TGCGCCAGCAGCCCTAAGGCAGGGGCTGGAAACACCATATATTTT
>16|-|TRBV18|TRBJ2-7|-
CASSPGRSTSSYEQYF
TGTGCCAGCTCACCGGGTAGATCGACTAGCTCCTACGAGCAGTACTTC
>14|-|TRBV7-3|TRBJ2-7|TRBD2
CASSISGGSYEQYF
TGTGCCAGCAGTATTAGCGGGGGGTCCTACGAGCAGTACTTC
>13|-|TRBV25-1|TRBJ2-7|TRBD1
CASSLGGSDEQYF
TGTGCCAGCAGTCTAGGGGGCTCCGACGAGCAGTACTTC
>16|-|TRBV7-2|TRBJ2-1|TRBD2
CASRIAGGLVVDEQFF
TGTGCCAGCAGGATAGCGGGGGGCCTCGTGGTGGATGAGCAGTTCTTC
>15|few|TRBV19|TRBJ1-1|-
CASSMGQGVNTEAFF
TGTGCCAGTAGTATGGGGCAGGGCGTGAACACTGAAGCTTTCTTT